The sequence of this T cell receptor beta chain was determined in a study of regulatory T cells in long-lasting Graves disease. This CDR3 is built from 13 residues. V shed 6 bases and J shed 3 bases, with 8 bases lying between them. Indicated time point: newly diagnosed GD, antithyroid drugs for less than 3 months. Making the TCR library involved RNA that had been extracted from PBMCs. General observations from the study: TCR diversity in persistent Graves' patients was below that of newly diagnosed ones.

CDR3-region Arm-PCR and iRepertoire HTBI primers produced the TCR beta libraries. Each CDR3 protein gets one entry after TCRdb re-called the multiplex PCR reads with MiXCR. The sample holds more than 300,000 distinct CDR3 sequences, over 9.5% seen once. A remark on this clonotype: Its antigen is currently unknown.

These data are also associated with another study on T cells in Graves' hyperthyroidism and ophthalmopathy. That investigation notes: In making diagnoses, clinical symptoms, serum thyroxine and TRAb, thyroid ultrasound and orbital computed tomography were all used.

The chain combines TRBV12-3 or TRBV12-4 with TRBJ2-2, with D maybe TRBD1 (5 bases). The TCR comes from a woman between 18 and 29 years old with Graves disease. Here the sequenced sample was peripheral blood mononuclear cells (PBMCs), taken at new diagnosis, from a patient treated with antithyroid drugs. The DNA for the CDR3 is TGTGCCAGCAGGCCGACAGACACCGGGGAGCTGTTTTTT. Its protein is CASRPTDTGELFF.